These 8 T cell receptor beta chains were sequenced from one sample in a study of blood T cells in healthy people across ages. Through a sample-barcoded 5' primer and a J-beta primer mix, a second PCR was run for about 6 to 12 cycles. Each CDR3 protein is one row after TCRdb ran MiXCR on the 5' RACE reads. Of roughly 860,000 distinct CDR3 sequences in the sample, 55% to 65% were seen once. The sample comprised blood. The receptors derive from a man aged 25-40 years in good health.

J is TRBJ2-7 and V is TRBV7-2; 9 positions match TRBD1. This CDR3 is built from 15 residues. Trimming at V came to 2 bases and at J to 3 bases, leaving 5 bases not matched to a gene. The germline V gene has CDR1 SGHTA and CDR2 FQGNSA. CDR3 sequence reads: CASSLITGGYYEQYF. In DNA form, the CDR3 reads TGTGCCAGCAGCTTAATTACAGGGGGCTACTACGAGCAGTACTTC.

The chain combines TRBV25-1 with TRBJ1-4; D is uncertain. Per germline, CDR1 MGHDK and CDR2 SYGVNS. CDR3 length equals 15 residues. V was pared by 1 base and J by 3 bases, with 9 bases between. CDR3 region: CASSEWEGSNEKLFF. CDR3 in DNA: TGTGCCAGCAGTGAATGGGAGGGTTCTAATGAAAAACTGTTTTTT.

The chain has TRBV20-1 and TRBJ2-3; possibly TRBD2 for D (6 bases). V dropped 6 bases and J dropped 4 bases, with 11 bases sitting between them. The germline V gene encodes CDR1 DFQATT and CDR2 SNEGSKA (reference sequence). The CDR3 is made up of 12 amino acids. The chain's CDR3 is CSALATADTQYF. CDR3 coding DNA: TGCAGTGCCCTAGCGACCGCAGATACGCAGTATTTT.

CDR3 sequence: CASSTPELTDTQYF. The CDR3, as DNA: TGTGCCAGCAGTACCCCCGAACTCACAGATACGCAGTATTTT. The V gene is TRBV28, the J gene TRBJ2-3; D gene unclear. Per germline, CDR1 MDHEN and CDR2 SYDVKM. Trimming removed 5 bases from V and 2 bases from J, with 11 bases in between. The CDR3 runs to 14 residues.

V usage is TRBV7-9 and J usage is TRBJ1-1; no clear D. Trimming cost V 4 bases and J 2 bases, with 14 bases left between them. Germline loops: CDR1 SEHNR, CDR2 FQNEAQ (reference sequence). CDR3 length: 15 amino acids. CDR3 sequence: CASSSPRGHNTEAFF. The CDR3 nucleotides read TGTGCCAGCAGCTCGCCGAGAGGGCATAACACTGAAGCTTTCTTT.

The rearrangement uses TRBV4-2 and TRBJ1-5; D is perhaps TRBD1 (5 bases). V lost 1 base to trimming and J lost 2 bases, with 15 bases between them. Looked up from germline, CDR1 is LGHNA and CDR2 is YNFKEQ. The CDR3 runs to 17 residues. CDR3: CASSQAPREMGNQPQHF. The DNA of the CDR3 is TGTGCCAGCAGCCAAGCCCCCAGGGAGATGGGCAATCAGCCCCAGCATTTT.

This chain uses TRBV20-1 with TRBJ2-5; no clear D gene. Trimming left V 1 base short and J 1 base short, with 7 bases between. CDR3 size: 13 residues. Per germline, CDR1 DFQATT and CDR2 SNEGSKA (reference sequence). This chain's CDR3 is CSARARIQETQYF. DNA of the CDR3: TGCAGTGCTAGAGCAAGAATCCAAGAGACCCAGTACTTC.

This clonotype was seen only a few times. The junction differs from germline at one of its ends, possibly a read error. The chain recombines TRBV20-1 with TRBJ2-5, with TRBD1 matching over 7 bases. Germline assignment: CDR1 DFQATT and CDR2 SNEGSKA (reference sequence). The CDR3 extends over 12 amino acids. The CDR3 sequence: CSATDRQDTQYF. In DNA, the CDR3 is TGCAGTGCTACGGACAGGCAAGATACCCAGTACTTC.